This TCR beta chain emerged from a study of cytomegalovirus exposure and HLA in healthy donors. Study-level information: An earlier analysis identified 117 million unique TCR beta sequences in about 179 million T cells.

In the PCR, 60 Vbeta and 13 Jbeta primers were used. Only in-frame clones appear in the TCRdb table, and some are missing; sequencing was by immunoSEQ multiplex PCR. This sample has more than 85,000 clones, with about 78% found just once. Per germline, CDR1 LNHNV and CDR2 YYDKDF (reference sequence). CDR3 length: 17 amino acids. With V trimmed by 0 bases and J by 4 bases, 8 bases remained unmatched. The sample comprised PBMCs. The origin of this receptor is a man aged 30 to 45 in good health and CMV-seronegative. The chain employs TRBV15 and TRBJ2-5; 10 bases agree with TRBD2. The CDR3 protein is CATSRDPASGSRETQYF. The CDR3 nucleotides read TGTGCCACCAGCAGAGATCCAGCTAGCGGGAGCCGAGAGACCCAGTACTTC.